These 27 T cell receptor beta chains share one sample of origin, sequenced in a study of response to subunit inactivated influenza vaccine. TCRdb analysed the RT-PCR reads with MiXCR anew, one entry per CDR3 protein. Of a few hundred thousand distinct CDR3 sequences in the sample, approximately 15% were seen once. The starting material was PBMCs from blood, obtained 11 to 12 days after vaccination. These receptors were taken from a man aged 50 to 60 who received an inactivated influenza vaccine.

This clonotype was seen more than once but under ten times. This sequence joins TRBV30 and TRBJ2-7; D gene ambiguous. Per the germline V gene, CDR1 is GTSNPN and CDR2 is SVGIG (reference sequence). This CDR3 region has 13 residues. Trimming shortened V by 0 bases and J by 5 bases, and 11 bases separated the two germline ends. The CDR3 sequence is CAWSVLGFNEQYF. CDR3 nucleotide sequence: TGTGCCTGGAGTGTACTGGGGTTCAACGAGCAGTACTTC.

In its sample, this clonotype was seen a few times. The chain uses TRBV6-5 and TRBJ2-7, with TRBD2 as a possible D gene (5 bases). The CDR3 has 14 residues. V lost 2 bases and J lost 6, with 14 bases in between. CDR1 MNHEY and CDR2 SVGAGI come from the germline V gene. The CDR3 is CASSYGLGPGEQYF. As DNA, the CDR3 is TGTGCCAGCAGTTACGGACTCGGACCAGGCGAGCAGTACTTC.

The chain couples TRBV28 to TRBJ2-1; 9 positions match TRBD2. With 6 bases clipped from V and 12 bases from J, the junction kept 15 bases outside the gene matches. Germline CDR1 reads MDHEN; CDR2 reads SYDVKM. The CDR3 is made up of 15 amino acids. CDR3 protein: CASSPGGLAGLGQFF. CDR3 sequence (DNA): TGTGCCAGCAGCCCCGGCGGGCTAGCGGGACTGGGGCAGTTCTTC.

This clonotype was seen a handful of times. The rearrangement joins TRBV29-1 to TRBJ2-1, with D possibly matching TRBD2 (6 bases). This CDR3 region has 14 residues. CDR1 and CDR2 (germline): SQVTM, ANQGSEA. Trimming pared 5 bases from V and 0 bases from J, leaving 11 bases between. The chain's CDR3 is CSVIADSSYNEQFF. The CDR3 bases are TGCAGCGTTATAGCGGATAGCTCCTACAATGAGCAGTTCTTC.

There are a few counts of this clonotype. The chain recombines TRBV11-2 with TRBJ1-1, with 7 bases fitting TRBD1. V was clipped by 5 bases and J by 1 base; unmatched bases: 7. The CDR3 spans 15 residues. Germline-derived CDR1 and CDR2 are SGHAT and FQNNGV. The CDR3 protein is CASSPTGVRNTEAFF. In DNA form, the CDR3 reads TGTGCCAGCAGCCCTACAGGGGTTCGGAACACTGAAGCTTTCTTT.

This chain connects TRBV5-1 to TRBJ2-3; D is unresolved. The V end lost 0 bases, the J end lost 3 bases, and 8 bases lay between the germline ends. The CDR3 loop spans 14 amino acids. The V gene's germline CDR1 is SGHRS and CDR2 YFSETQ. Here the CDR3 DNA reads TGCGCCAGCAGCTTGGAGCGACCGACAGATACGCAGTATTTT. Residues: CASSLERPTDTQYF.

This clonotype turned up a few times. The rearrangement links TRBV12-5 to TRBJ2-3, with 10 bases identical to TRBD2. The junction had 5 bases not matched to a gene; V was cut back by 2 bases and J by 3 bases. The CDR3 extends over 16 amino acids. Germline CDR1 and CDR2: LGHNT and FRNRAP. DNA for the CDR3: TGTGCTAGTGGTTTGTCCCGGACTAGCGGTACAGATACGCAGTATTTT. It encodes CASGLSRTSGTDTQYF.

This clonotype was detected only a few times. The J gene is TRBJ1-4, the V gene TRBV6-1, with 7 positions matching TRBD1. CDR1 is MNHNS and CDR2 is SASEGT in the germline V gene. CDR3 length equals 14 residues. The V and J ends lost 5 bases and 4 bases, in that order; junction bases with no gene match: 4. CDR3 DNA sequence: TGTGCCAGCAGTATTACAGGGGATAATGAAAAACTGTTTTTT. Amino acids: CASSITGDNEKLFF.

This clonotype was seen at least ten times. The rearrangement uses TRBV20-1 and TRBJ2-5; 8 positions match TRBD1. Trimming removed 5 bases from V and 1 base from J; junction bases left unmatched: 3. From germline, CDR1 is DFQATT and CDR2 SNEGSKA (reference sequence). This CDR3 spans 13 amino acids. The CDR3 nucleotides read TGCAGTGCTGGACAGGGCGGCCAAGAGACCCAGTACTTC. Protein: CSAGQGGQETQYF.

This chain connects TRBV12-3 or TRBV12-4 to TRBJ2-2; the D gene could be TRBD1 or TRBD2 (5 bases each). Trimming cost V 5 bases and J 8 bases, with 9 bases left between them. There are 12 residues in the CDR3. This CDR3 reads CASSRGPGELFF. CDR3 in DNA: TGTGCCAGCAGTCGGGGCCCGGGGGAGCTGTTTTTT.

V usage is TRBV5-4 and J usage is TRBJ1-2; D is unclear. V shed 2 bases and J shed 3 bases, with 11 bases lying between them. Germline V gives CDR1 SGHNT, CDR2 YYREEE (reference sequence). The CDR3 contains 14 residues. The CDR3, as DNA: TGTGCCAGCAGCTTTAAGGCTGGGCACTATGGCTACACCTTC. Amino acid sequence: CASSFKAGHYGYTF.

This clonotype was seen a handful of times. The chain joins TRBV6-2 or TRBV6-3 to TRBJ2-7; TRBD1 agrees at 8 bases. Germline trimming cut 5 bases from V and 3 bases from J; bases unmatched to any gene: 15. Germline V gives CDR1 MNHEY, CDR2 SVGEGT. There are 17 residues in the CDR3. This chain's CDR3 is CASSKDREISGFYEQYF. The CDR3 nucleotides read TGTGCCAGCAGTAAGGACAGGGAAATTTCTGGGTTCTACGAGCAGTACTTC.

Many counts were recorded for this clonotype. The chain carries TRBV5-6 and TRBJ2-7; 7 bases align to TRBD1. Germline V CDR1 and CDR2: SGHDT, YYEEEE. The CDR3 runs 14 residues. After removal of 0 bases from V and 7 bases from J, the junction contained 7 bases not matched to a gene. The CDR3 nucleotides are TGTGCCAGCAGCTTGGGGACAGGTGCTCTTGAGCAGTACTTC. It is translated as CASSLGTGALEQYF. The complete variable domain, with remaining parts taken from reference TRBV5-6 and TRBJ2-7, reads DAGVTQSPTHLIKTRGQQVTLRCSPKSGHDTVSWYQQALGQGPQFIFQYYEEEERQRGNFPDRFSGHQFPNYSSELNVNALLLGDSALYLCASSLGTGALEQYFGPGTRLTVT.

V is TRBV5-6 and J is TRBJ2-7, with 11 bases matching TRBD2. The junction had 8 bases not matched to a gene; V was cut back by 10 bases and J by 2 bases. Germline CDR1 is SGHDT and CDR2 is YYEEEE. This CDR3 region has 14 residues. The chain's CDR3 is CASHETSGTYEQYF. The CDR3 DNA is TGTGCCTCACATGAGACTAGCGGGACCTACGAGCAGTACTTC. Together with reference TRBV5-6 and TRBJ2-7, the CDR3 gives the full variable domain: DAGVTQSPTHLIKTRGQQVTLRCSPKSGHDTVSWYQQALGQGPQFIFQYYEEEERQRGNFPDRFSGHQFPNYSSELNVNALLLGDSALYLCASHETSGTYEQYFGPGTRLTVT.

The V and J genes are TRBV3-1 and TRBJ2-7; tentative D call: TRBD2 (6 bases). CDR1 and CDR2 from the germline V gene are LGHDT and YNNKEL (reference sequence). The CDR3 has 15 residues. V shed 0 bases and J shed 6 bases, with 15 bases lying between them. CDR3: CASSQERIWGVEQYF. The CDR3 region has the DNA TGTGCCAGCAGCCAAGAACGAATTTGGGGGGTCGAGCAGTACTTC.

The rearrangement uses TRBV9 and TRBJ2-3, with TRBD2 identical over 12 bases. CDR1 is SGDLS and CDR2 is YYNGEE in the germline V gene. The CDR3 consists of 15 residues. J lost 7 bases, V lost 3 bases, and 6 bases had no gene match. The CDR3 sequence: CASSALAGGPNTQYF. CDR3 coding DNA: TGTGCCAGCAGCGCTCTAGCGGGGGGGCCCAATACGCAGTATTTT.

Written as DNA, the CDR3 is TGTGCCAGCAGCCAAGTGTCGGTTAGCTGGGACCATAAACTCAATGAGCAGTTCTTC. Protein sequence: CASSQVSVSWDHKLNEQFF. This chain joins TRBV14 and TRBJ2-1; D is perhaps TRBD1 or TRBD2 (5 bases each). Germline CDR1 is SGHDN and CDR2 is FVKESK. Between the trimmed V and J ends, which lost 1 base and 6 bases, there was a span of 25 bases. This CDR3 comprises 19 residues.

The chain links TRBV11-1 to TRBJ2-2; 11 bases map to TRBD2. The CDR3 totals 16 residues. J was trimmed by 5 bases and V by 4 bases; bases with no gene match: 6. Per the germline V gene, CDR1 is SGHAT and CDR2 is FQDESV (reference sequence). The CDR3 DNA sequence: TGTGCCAGCAGCTCAACGGGACTAGCGGCGACCGGGGAGCTGTTTTTT. Residues: CASSSTGLAATGELFF.

This clonotype was observed a handful of times. The chain is built from TRBV4-3 and TRBJ1-2; a possible D gene is TRBD1 (6 bases). V was shortened by 0 bases and J by 5 bases, with 13 bases between the two germline ends. This CDR3 has 15 amino acids. Germline loops: CDR1 LGHNA, CDR2 YSLEER. The CDR3 nucleotides are TGCGCCAGCAGCCAAGATGAGACAGGATGGTATGGCTACACCTTC. The encoded protein is CASSQDETGWYGYTF.

In this sample, this clonotype turned up a few times. CDR3 region: CASSTTGELTEAFF. The DNA for the CDR3 is TGCGCCAGCAGCACCACGGGGGAACTCACTGAAGCTTTCTTT. The chain has TRBV5-1 and TRBJ1-1, with D perhaps matching TRBD1 (5 bases). Germline CDR1 reads SGHRS; CDR2 reads YFSETQ. The CDR3 consists of 14 residues. Trimming cost V 4 bases and J 4 bases, with 14 bases left between them.

The V and J genes are TRBV7-2 and TRBJ1-1, with D perhaps TRBD1 (5 bases). Trimming removed 5 bases from V and 1 base from J, with 14 bases in between. CDR3 length: 15 residues. CDR1 is SGHTA and CDR2 is FQGNSA in the germline V gene. CDR3 sequence: CASSQNGGANTEAFF. The DNA of the CDR3 is TGTGCCAGCAGCCAAAATGGTGGGGCGAACACTGAAGCTTTCTTT.

This clonotype has at least ten counts. The chain combines TRBV29-1 with TRBJ2-5; D possibly corresponds to TRBD2 (6 bases). The CDR3 runs to 13 residues. Looked up from germline, CDR1 is SQVTM and CDR2 is ANQGSEA. The V and J ends lost 6 bases and 2 bases respectively, with 13 bases between them. The CDR3 bases are TGCAGCGTAATGGGACTTTTTCAAGAGACCCAGTACTTC. It encodes CSVMGLFQETQYF.

The chain employs TRBV7-8 and TRBJ2-5, with D possibly being TRBD2 (6 bases). Germline CDR1 SGHVS, CDR2 FQNEAQ. V lost 3 bases, J lost 7 bases, and 12 bases lay in between. The CDR3 consists of 13 residues. The CDR3 bases are TGTGCCAGCAGCTTTAGCGGCAGTCGGACCCAGTACTTC. The encoded protein is CASSFSGSRTQYF.

The chain employs TRBV4-1 and TRBJ2-7; tentative D call: TRBD1 (6 bases). V was clipped by 3 bases and J by 6 bases, with 18 bases between them. Germline lookup yields CDR1 MGHRA and CDR2 YSYEKL. The CDR3 covers 15 residues. CDR3 sequence: CASSQLDSSLGEQYF. The DNA of the CDR3 is TGCGCCAGCAGCCAGTTGGACAGTTCCCTTGGCGAGCAGTACTTC.

CDR3 DNA sequence: TGTGCCACCAGCAGCCTCGAAGGGGGCACTGAAGCTTTCTTT. Its protein is CATSSLEGGTEAFF. V and J are TRBV15 and TRBJ1-1, with D perhaps matching TRBD1 (6 bases). The V end was cut by 3 bases, the J end by 4 bases, with 12 bases between. CDR3 length: 14 amino acids. The V gene's germline CDR1 is LNHNV and CDR2 YYDKDF (reference sequence).

In its sample, this clonotype was seen a few times. V is TRBV28 and J is TRBJ1-2; 9 bases are shared with TRBD1. The CDR3 totals 16 residues. The trim removed 5 bases at V and 7 bases at J, leaving 14 bases unmatched. CDR1 MDHEN and CDR2 SYDVKM come from the germline V gene. The CDR3 loop reads CASSILPGQGGGGYTF. The DNA of the CDR3 is TGTGCCAGCAGTATACTACCGGGACAGGGAGGTGGTGGCTACACCTTC.

This clonotype was recorded a few times. The V and J genes are TRBV24-1 and TRBJ2-1, with TRBD1 matching over 7 bases. This CDR3 is built from 16 residues. The germline V gene has CDR1 KGHDR and CDR2 SFDVKD. V shed 4 bases and J 1 base; nucleotides not matched to a gene: 6. This chain's CDR3 is CATSDGQVRSYNEQFF. CDR3 bases: TGTGCCACCAGTGACGGACAGGTTCGGTCCTACAATGAGCAGTTCTTC.